The clone carrying this T cell receptor (beta chain) was counted between two and nine times. Its antigen is unknown. The data were obtained in a study of T-cell reconstitution after alpha-beta-depleted transplantation in children. Construction of the TCRbeta library involved unique molecular identifiers. MiXCR, applied by TCRdb to the PCR reads, yields one record per CDR3 protein. The sample gives over 150,000 distinct CDR3 sequences, 6.3% of which show up once; around 4.4% is in the top ten. Study findings and constraints: Day-60 TCRbeta diversity that was high in some patients was derived from surviving recipient T cells and thymic progenitors. One year post-transplant, T-cell counts and diversity were largely derived from T cells produced anew. About two months after transplant, alpha-beta T cells reportedly came from several hundred expanded graft clones.

Here the sequenced sample was PBMCs, taken before TCRalphabeta/CD19-depleted stem cell transplant. The TCR was taken from a girl under three years old with combined immunodeficiency, due to receive a stem cell transplant.

CDR3 loop: CASQASHEQYF. The CDR3 coding sequence is TGTGCCAGTCAAGCTAGCCACGAGCAGTACTTC. The chain couples TRBV6-2 or TRBV6-3 to TRBJ2-7; D may be TRBD2 (5 bases). The CDR3 runs 11 residues. Germline V gene data show CDR1 as MNHEY and CDR2 as SVGEGT. Deletions cut 9 bases from V and 5 bases from J, with 11 bases between.